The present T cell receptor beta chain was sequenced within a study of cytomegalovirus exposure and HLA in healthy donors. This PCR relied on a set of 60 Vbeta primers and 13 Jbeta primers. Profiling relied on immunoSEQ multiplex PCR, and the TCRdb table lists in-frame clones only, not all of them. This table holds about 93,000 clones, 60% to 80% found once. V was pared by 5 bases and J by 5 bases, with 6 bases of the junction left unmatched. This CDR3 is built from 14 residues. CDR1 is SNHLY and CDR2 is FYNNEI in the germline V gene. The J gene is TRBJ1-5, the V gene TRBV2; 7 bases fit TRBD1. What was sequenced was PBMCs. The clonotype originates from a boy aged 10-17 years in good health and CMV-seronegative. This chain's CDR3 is CASSQQGLDQPQHF. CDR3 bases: TGTGCCAGCAGTCAACAGGGGCTCGATCAGCCCCAGCATTTT. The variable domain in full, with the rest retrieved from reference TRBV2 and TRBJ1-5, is EPEVTQTPSHQVTQMGQEVILRCVPISNHLYFYWYRQILGQKVEFLVSFYNNEISEKSEIFDDQFSVERPDGSNFTLKIRSTKLEDSAMYFCASSQQGLDQPQHFGDGTRLSIL.